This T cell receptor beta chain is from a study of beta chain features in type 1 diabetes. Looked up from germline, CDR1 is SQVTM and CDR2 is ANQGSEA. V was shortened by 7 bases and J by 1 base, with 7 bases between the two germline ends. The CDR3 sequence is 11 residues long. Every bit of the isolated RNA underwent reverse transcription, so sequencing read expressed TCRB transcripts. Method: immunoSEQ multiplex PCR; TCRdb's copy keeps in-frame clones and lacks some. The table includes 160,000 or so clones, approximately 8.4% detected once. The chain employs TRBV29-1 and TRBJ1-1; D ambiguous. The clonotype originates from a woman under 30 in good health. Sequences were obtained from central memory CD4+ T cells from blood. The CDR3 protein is CSAVANTEAFF. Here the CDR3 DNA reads TGCAGCGCCGTGGCGAACACTGAAGCTTTCTTT.